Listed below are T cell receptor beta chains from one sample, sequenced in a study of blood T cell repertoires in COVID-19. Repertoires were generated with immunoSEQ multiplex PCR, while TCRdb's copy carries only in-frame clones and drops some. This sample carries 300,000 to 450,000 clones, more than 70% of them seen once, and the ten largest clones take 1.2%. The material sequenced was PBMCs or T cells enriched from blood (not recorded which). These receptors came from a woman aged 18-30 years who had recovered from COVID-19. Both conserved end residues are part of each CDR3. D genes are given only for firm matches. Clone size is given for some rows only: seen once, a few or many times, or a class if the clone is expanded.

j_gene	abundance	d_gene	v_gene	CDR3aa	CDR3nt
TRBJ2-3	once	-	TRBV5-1	CASSLEQVTDTQYF	TGCGCCAGCAGCTTGGAACAGGTCACAGATACGCAGTATTTT
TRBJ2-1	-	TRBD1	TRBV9	CASSVDPQGARYNEQFF	TGTGCCAGCAGCGTAGACCCCCAGGGGGCGAGGTACAATGAGCAGTTCTTC
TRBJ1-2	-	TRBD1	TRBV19	CASSSPLDRDYGYTF	TGTGCCAGTAGTTCTCCCTTGGACAGGGACTATGGCTACACCTTC
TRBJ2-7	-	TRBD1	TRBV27	CASSLTGAEQYF	TGTGCCAGCAGTTTGACAGGGGCCGAGCAGTACTTC
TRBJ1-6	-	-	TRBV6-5	CASSRHGSSPLHF	TGTGCCAGCAGTCGACATGGATCTTCACCCCTCCACTTT
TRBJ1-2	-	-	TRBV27	CASSLRGGYGYTF	TGTGCCAGCAGTTTGCGGGGAGGCTATGGCTACACCTTC
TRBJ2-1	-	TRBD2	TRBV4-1	CASSLRRGGRGNEQFF	TGCGCCAGCAGCCTTAGGCGGGGGGGCCGTGGGAATGAGCAGTTCTTC
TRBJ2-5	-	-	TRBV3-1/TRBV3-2	CASSRTGPETQYF	TGTGCCAGCAGCCGAACAGGGCCTGAGACCCAGTACTTC
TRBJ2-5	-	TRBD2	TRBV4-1	CASSQDPREGETQYF	TGCGCCAGCAGCCAAGATCCAAGGGAGGGGGAGACCCAGTACTTC
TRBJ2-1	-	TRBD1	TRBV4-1	CASSQVEGWTGAWGNEQFF	TGCGCCAGCAGCCAAGTTGAGGGGTGGACAGGGGCTTGGGGCAATGAGCAGTTCTTC
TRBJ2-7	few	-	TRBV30	CAWSWVRGAEQYF	TGTGCCTGGAGTTGGGTCCGGGGGGCCGAGCAGTACTTC
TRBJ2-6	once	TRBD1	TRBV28	CASRPPGQLNSGANVLTF	TGTGCCAGCAGGCCGCCGGGACAGCTAAACTCTGGGGCCAACGTCCTGACTTTC
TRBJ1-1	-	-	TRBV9	CASSVDLGGYNTEAFF	TGTGCCAGCAGCGTAGATTTAGGGGGTTATAACACTGAAGCTTTCTTT
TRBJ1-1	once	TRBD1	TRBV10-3	CAISSNPGTGVNTEAFF	TGTGCCATCAGTAGCAACCCCGGGACAGGAGTGAACACTGAAGCTTTCTTT
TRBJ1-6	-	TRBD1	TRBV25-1	CASSVHSMTGRLNSPLHF	TGTGCCAGCAGTGTCCATTCGATGACAGGGAGATTAAATTCACCCCTCCACTTT
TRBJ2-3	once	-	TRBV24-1	CATSQRGDTQYF	TGTGCCACCAGCCAACGAGGAGATACGCAGTATTTT
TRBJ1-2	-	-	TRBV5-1	CASRGEGSYGYTF	TGCGCCAGCAGGGGGGAGGGTAGCTATGGCTACACCTTC
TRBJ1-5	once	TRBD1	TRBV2	CASSVEGTGYAYSNQPQHF	TGTGCCAGCAGTGTGGAGGGGACAGGGTACGCGTATAGCAATCAGCCCCAGCATTTT
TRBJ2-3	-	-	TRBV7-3	CASSRRSGTDTQYF	TGTGCCAGCAGCCGGAGGTCTGGCACAGATACGCAGTATTTT